Each of the 28 T cell receptor beta chains below was sequenced from the same sample in a study of CD8+ T cells in alopecia areata. Extracted RNA was reverse transcribed, and the resulting cDNA served as sequencing template. Clones were read by immunoSEQ multiplex PCR, and TCRdb kept only the in-frame ones, dropping some. The sample yields some 130,000 clones, roughly 61% seen once. The sample in question was CD4+ T cells sorted from blood, obtained at week 0. Receptor source: a human donor with alopecia areata.

The J gene is TRBJ2-2, the V gene TRBV11-3; 9 bases line up with TRBD2. The CDR3 loop spans 15 amino acids. CDR1 is SGHNT, CDR2 YENEEA, per germline. V trimming: 4 bases; J trimming: 5 bases; junction bases outside the gene matches: 5. The CDR3 protein is CASSSLLAGTGELFF. The CDR3 DNA follows: TGTGCCAGCAGCTCCCTTCTAGCGGGAACCGGGGAGCTGTTTTTT.

This clone was detected only once. The chain combines TRBV5-1 with TRBJ1-6; tentatively, D is TRBD1 (5 bases). V was cut by 3 bases and J by 10 bases, with 17 bases left in between. Germline V CDR1 and CDR2: SGHRS, YFSETQ. The CDR3 loop spans 15 amino acids. The CDR3 sequence: CASSSSGPQGSPLHF. The CDR3 DNA follows: TGCGCCAGCAGCTCCTCGGGGCCTCAAGGATCACCCCTCCACTTT.

The gene calls are TRBV7-3 and TRBJ2-5; 14 bases align to TRBD2. This CDR3 contains 15 residues. The germline V gene encodes CDR1 SGHTA and CDR2 FQGTGA. V lost 2 bases and J lost 4; bases outside the gene matches: 0. CDR3 region: CASSLGTSGRETQYF. For the CDR3, the DNA is TGTGCCAGCAGCTTAGGGACTAGCGGGAGAGAGACCCAGTACTTC.

This chain connects TRBV18 to TRBJ1-2; 7 bases agree with TRBD1. Germline CDR1 KGHSH, CDR2 LQKENI. V was pared by 6 bases and J by 4 bases, with 14 bases of the junction left unmatched. This CDR3 is 16 amino acids long. CDR3 sequence: CASSTENRGSAYGYTF. DNA of the CDR3: TGTGCCAGCTCTACAGAAAACAGGGGCTCGGCCTATGGCTACACCTTC. Together with reference TRBV18 and TRBJ1-2, the CDR3 gives the full variable domain: NAGVMQNPRHLVRRRGQEARLRCSPMKGHSHVYWYRQLPEEGLKFMVYLQKENIIDESGMPKERFSAEFPKEGPSILRIQQVVRGDSAAYFCASSTENRGSAYGYTFGSGTRLTVV.

This clone came up a few times. The chain joins TRBV14 to TRBJ2-7; D call uncertain. V was shortened by 3 bases and J by 7 bases, with 16 bases between the two germline ends. The V gene's germline CDR1 is SGHDN and CDR2 FVKESK. This CDR3 region has 14 residues. The CDR3 reads CASSHETGWGEQYF. In nucleotides, the CDR3 is TGTGCCAGCAGCCATGAGACGGGCTGGGGTGAGCAGTACTTC.

The CDR3 sequence is CASRAGNTGELFF. CDR3 DNA: TGCGCCAGCAGGGCAGGGAACACCGGGGAGCTGTTTTTT. The chain joins TRBV5-1 to TRBJ2-2; D is unresolved. Germline assignment: CDR1 SGHRS and CDR2 YFSETQ. V lost 5 bases and J 1 base, leaving 6 bases between the germline ends. The CDR3 has 13 amino acids. The full variable domain, rest sourced from reference TRBV5-1 and TRBJ2-2, is KAGVTQTPRYLIKTRGQQVTLSCSPISGHRSVSWYQQTPGQGLQFLFEYFSETQRNKGNFPGRFSGRQFSNSRSEMNVSTLELGDSALYLCASRAGNTGELFFGEGSRLTVL.

V and J are TRBV29-1 and TRBJ1-2; D may be TRBD1 (5 bases). This CDR3 contains 13 residues. Germline V gives CDR1 SQVTM, CDR2 ANQGSEA. V lost 0 bases and J 7 bases, leaving 12 bases between the germline ends. This chain's CDR3 is CSVEELGRGGYTF. The DNA for the CDR3 is TGCAGCGTTGAAGAGTTGGGGCGCGGTGGCTACACCTTC.

This clone was seen a single time. This sample also contains other DNA sequences that code for the same CDR3. This chain links TRBV18 with TRBJ1-1, with D hard to call. The V gene's germline CDR1 is KGHSH and CDR2 LQKENI. V was cut by 3 bases and J by 0 bases, with 5 bases left in between. This CDR3 is built from 13 residues. CDR3 sequence (DNA): TGTGCCAGCTCACCGGGAGTGAACACTGAAGCTTTCTTT. Residues: CASSPGVNTEAFF.

The chain recombines TRBV18 with TRBJ1-6; D might be TRBD1 (5 bases). The CDR3 runs to 14 residues. Germline-derived CDR1 and CDR2 are KGHSH and LQKENI. Trimming left V 1 base short and J 11 bases short, with 12 bases between. The CDR3 coding sequence is TGTGCCAGCTCACCACGTGAGGGGACGGCACCCCTCCACTTT. It is translated as CASSPREGTAPLHF.

In this sample, this clone turned up a few times. This sequence joins TRBV19 and TRBJ1-3, with 8 bases lining up with TRBD1. CDR3 length equals 13 residues. Germline CDR1 reads LNHDA; CDR2 reads SQIVND (reference sequence). V was pared by 9 bases and J by 2 bases, with 3 bases of the junction left unmatched. The CDR3 sequence: CASGTGAGNTIYF. The CDR3 DNA reads TGTGCCAGCGGGACAGGTGCTGGAAACACCATATATTTT.

This chain links TRBV25-1 with TRBJ2-1; 10 bases are a match to TRBD2. The CDR3 spans 18 residues. Germline assignment: CDR1 MGHDK and CDR2 SYGVNS. The J segment lost 3 bases and the V segment lost 1 base, leaving 9 bases of the junction unmatched. The CDR3 here is CASSESAGGPLRYNEQFF. CDR3 DNA sequence: TGTGCCAGCAGTGAATCAGCGGGAGGGCCTCTTCGCTACAATGAGCAGTTCTTC.

V usage is TRBV28 and J usage is TRBJ2-5; no definite D call. There are 12 residues in the CDR3. Germline V CDR1 and CDR2: MDHEN, SYDVKM. V shed 1 base and J shed 5 bases, with 5 bases lying between them. CDR3: CASSLSRETQYF. For the CDR3, the DNA is TGTGCCAGCAGTTTATCGCGCGAGACCCAGTACTTC.

This rearrangement joins TRBV6-6 to TRBJ2-1; D is possibly TRBD1 or TRBD2 (5 bases each). The CDR3 loop spans 15 amino acids. Germline V lookup: CDR1 MNHNY, CDR2 SVGAGI (reference sequence). Trimming left V 4 bases short and J 7 bases short, with 17 bases between. The CDR3 here is CASSFSGASTNEQFF. CDR3 sequence (DNA): TGTGCCAGCAGTTTCTCCGGGGCCTCGACGAATGAGCAGTTCTTC.

The rearrangement joins TRBV18 to TRBJ2-3; D uncertain. V shed 4 bases and J shed 0 bases, with 5 bases lying between them. Looked up from germline, CDR1 is KGHSH and CDR2 is LQKENI. This CDR3 is 13 amino acids long. CDR3 loop: CASSLTSTDTQYF. The CDR3 coding sequence is TGTGCCAGCTCACTGACTAGCACAGATACGCAGTATTTT. Full variable domain (rest looked up from reference TRBV18 and TRBJ2-3): NAGVMQNPRHLVRRRGQEARLRCSPMKGHSHVYWYRQLPEEGLKFMVYLQKENIIDESGMPKERFSAEFPKEGPSILRIQQVVRGDSAAYFCASSLTSTDTQYFGPGTRLTVL.

The chain has TRBV7-9 and TRBJ1-1; perhaps TRBD1 as D (5 bases). Germline V gene sequence: CDR1 SEHNR, CDR2 FQNEAQ (reference sequence). This CDR3 is 17 amino acids long. Trimming removed 0 bases at V and 0 bases at J, with 14 bases between. DNA for the CDR3: TGTGCCAGCAGCTTAGCCCAGGGTAGTGGAGTGAACACTGAAGCTTTCTTT. Protein sequence: CASSLAQGSGVNTEAFF.

This clone was counted a few times. This chain joins TRBV5-4 and TRBJ2-3; 8 positions match TRBD2. This CDR3 has 17 amino acids. Germline V gene sequence: CDR1 SGHNT, CDR2 YYREEE (reference sequence). Trimming removed 0 bases from V and 2 bases from J; junction bases left unmatched: 8. CDR3 region: CASSLGGDGRATDTQYF. The CDR3 nucleotides read TGTGCCAGCAGCTTGGGAGGGGACGGGAGGGCCACAGATACGCAGTATTTT.

V is TRBV7-2 and J is TRBJ2-5; D possibly matches TRBD1 or TRBD2 (5 bases each). Germline values: CDR1 SGHTA, CDR2 FQGNSA. The CDR3 is made up of 14 amino acids. The ends were cut back, 5 bases at V and 5 bases at J, with 15 bases in the middle. CDR3 DNA: TGTGCCAGCAGCCGACCTGGGACCTCGGAGACCCAGTACTTC. Residues: CASSRPGTSETQYF.

The rearrangement joins TRBV10-3 to TRBJ2-2; D might be TRBD2 (6 bases). This CDR3 contains 17 residues. From germline, CDR1 is ENHRY and CDR2 SYGVKD. V was cut by 2 bases and J by 0 bases, with 13 bases left in between. The CDR3 here is CAISELRRTTNTGELFF. The CDR3 DNA reads as TGTGCCATCAGTGAGCTTCGTCGGACTACGAACACCGGGGAGCTGTTTTTT.

The chain combines TRBV14 with TRBJ2-2; TRBD2 matches 10 bases. Trimming cost V 1 base and J 4 bases; bases outside gene matches: 0. CDR3 length: 15 amino acids. Germline V gives CDR1 SGHDN, CDR2 FVKESK. CDR3 amino acids: CASSQGLAGTGELFF. The CDR3 DNA is TGTGCCAGCAGCCAAGGACTAGCGGGCACCGGGGAGCTGTTTTTT.

This chain links TRBV7-3 with TRBJ2-1, with 8 bases lining up with TRBD2. Germline CDR1 and CDR2: SGHTA and FQGTGA. Trimming at V came to 5 bases and at J to 6 bases, leaving 6 bases not matched to a gene. This CDR3 is 14 amino acids long. The CDR3 nucleotides read TGTGCCAGCAGCGCAGCGGGAGAGACCAATGAGCAGTTCTTC. The encoded protein is CASSAAGETNEQFF.

This clone occurred a few times. This chain links TRBV14 with TRBJ1-3; D uncertain. The V end lost 0 bases, the J end lost 0 bases, and 9 bases lay between the germline ends. The CDR3 length is 16 residues. Per germline, CDR1 SGHDN and CDR2 FVKESK. This chain's CDR3 is CASSQDLQISGNTIYF. The CDR3 nucleotides are TGTGCCAGCAGCCAAGACTTGCAAATCTCTGGAAACACCATATATTTT.

This clone was observed a few times. The V call is TRBV4-1, the J call TRBJ1-1, with D uncertain. The length of the CDR3 is 16 residues. V was trimmed by 0 bases and J by 1 base, leaving 12 bases between them. Germline V gives CDR1 MGHRA, CDR2 YSYEKL. In DNA, the CDR3 is TGCGCCAGCAGCCAAGATCTGACACCAAGGAACACTGAAGCTTTCTTT. Translation: CASSQDLTPRNTEAFF.

This chain uses TRBV14 with TRBJ2-1; tentative D call: TRBD1 (6 bases). Trimming removed 6 bases from V and 4 bases from J, with 10 bases in between. Germline values: CDR1 SGHDN, CDR2 FVKESK. This CDR3 region has 13 residues. The CDR3 loop reads CASRGQPYNEQFF. CDR3 coding DNA: TGTGCCAGCAGAGGACAGCCTTACAATGAGCAGTTCTTC.

The genes are TRBV18 and TRBJ2-1, with 7 bases aligning to TRBD2. The CDR3 totals 14 residues. Germline V gene lookup returns CDR1 KGHSH and CDR2 LQKENI. V was pared by 3 bases and J by 8 bases, with 7 bases of the junction left unmatched. Here the CDR3 DNA reads TGTGCCAGCTCACCGCTAGCGGAGAGGGATGAGCAGTTCTTC. This gives the protein CASSPLAERDEQFF.

The chain couples TRBV28 to TRBJ2-3; no firm D call. Trimming took 2 bases from V and 6 from J, leaving 12 bases between them. The germline V gene encodes CDR1 MDHEN and CDR2 SYDVKM. The CDR3 is 14 residues long. The CDR3 DNA reads TGTGCCAGCAGTTTAAAGCCGCCGCTGGATACGCAGTATTTT. It yields the protein CASSLKPPLDTQYF.

This rearrangement joins TRBV28 to TRBJ1-4, with a weak D call TRBD1 (6 bases). This CDR3 has 15 amino acids. Trimming pared 5 bases from V and 7 bases from J, leaving 17 bases between. CDR1 is MDHEN, CDR2 SYDVKM, per germline. The CDR3 sequence is CASSLSQGLGEKLFF. The CDR3 DNA is TGTGCCAGCAGTCTAAGCCAGGGGTTGGGTGAAAAACTGTTTTTT.

This clone was recorded only once. This chain uses TRBV7-3 with TRBJ2-1, with no clear D. CDR1 and CDR2 (germline): SGHTA, FQGTGA. The CDR3 is 14 residues long. The germline V and J ends were trimmed by 5 bases and 0 bases, with 8 bases remaining between them. CDR3 sequence: CASSPDGSYNEQFF. The DNA for the CDR3 is TGTGCCAGCAGCCCCGACGGCTCCTACAATGAGCAGTTCTTC.

The V gene is TRBV7-9, the J gene TRBJ1-4; TRBD1 is a possible D gene (5 bases). Trimming left V 0 bases short and J 12 bases short, with 14 bases between. Germline V CDR1 and CDR2: SEHNR, FQNEAQ (reference sequence). The CDR3 runs 14 residues. This CDR3 reads CASSLARQGGELFF. The CDR3 nucleotides are TGTGCCAGCAGCTTAGCGCGGCAGGGAGGGGAACTGTTTTTT.